This T cell receptor beta chain derives from a study of identical twins. Regarding this clonotype: No antigen is known for it.

The V end was cut by 4 bases, the J end by 0 bases, with 12 bases between. Germline V gene sequence: CDR1 SGHRS, CDR2 YFSETQ. The CDR3 runs to 15 residues. MiXCR, applied by TCRdb to the 5' RACE reads, yields one record per CDR3 protein. This table has nearly 900,000 distinct CDR3 sequences, 9% to 15% appearing once. Whole-study results and caveats: Abundant beta clonotypes from cord blood had fewer insertions, unlike memory repertoires, which showed none. Beta out-of-frame sequences displayed a weaker excess of sharing between twins.

This same sample was also taken into another study, of yellow fever vaccine responses in identical twins. That paper states: Twins' vaccine T cell responses were reported to seem partly convergent and partly personalized.

V is TRBV5-1 and J is TRBJ2-3, with D perhaps TRBD1 (6 bases). The source is a woman younger than 30 in good health. The sequenced sample was PBMCs. The CDR3 DNA follows: TGCGCCAGCAGCATCGACAGGAAAAGCACAGATACGCAGTATTTT. As protein: CASSIDRKSTDTQYF.